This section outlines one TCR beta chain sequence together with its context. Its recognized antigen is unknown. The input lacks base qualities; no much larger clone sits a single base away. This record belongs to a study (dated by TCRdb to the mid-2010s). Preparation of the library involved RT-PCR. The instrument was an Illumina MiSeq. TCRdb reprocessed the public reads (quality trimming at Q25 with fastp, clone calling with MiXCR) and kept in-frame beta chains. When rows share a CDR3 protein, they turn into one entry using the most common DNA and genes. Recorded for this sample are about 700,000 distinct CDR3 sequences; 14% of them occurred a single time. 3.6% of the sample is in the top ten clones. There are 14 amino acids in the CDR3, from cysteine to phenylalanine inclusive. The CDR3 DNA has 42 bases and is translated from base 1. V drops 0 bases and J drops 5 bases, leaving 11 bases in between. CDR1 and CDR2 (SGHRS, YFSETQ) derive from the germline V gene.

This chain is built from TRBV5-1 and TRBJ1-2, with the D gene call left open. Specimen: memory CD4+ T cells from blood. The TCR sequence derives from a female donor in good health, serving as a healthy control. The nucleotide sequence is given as TGCGCCAGCAGCTTGGCCGGGAAGGCGTATGGCTACACCTTC. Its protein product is CASSLAGKAYGYTF.